These 30 T cell receptor beta chains came from one sample sequenced in a study of lymphopenia after photon versus proton radiotherapy. Assay: immunoSEQ multiplex PCR; the TCRdb copy retains only in-frame clones and omits some. The sample yields about 25,000 clones, 75% to 90% seen once. The source was peripheral blood, collected from a patient treated with photon-based radiotherapy. These receptors all come from a woman between 45 and 60 years old with pancreatic cancer.

This chain links TRBV5-4 with TRBJ1-2, with a possible D match to TRBD1 (6 bases). The germline V gene has CDR1 SGHNT and CDR2 YYREEE (reference sequence). This CDR3 region has 13 residues. The V gene lost 2 bases and the J gene lost 8 bases, with 13 bases spanning the gap. The CDR3 reads CASSFKGVEGYTF. CDR3 DNA: TGTGCCAGCAGCTTCAAGGGGGTAGAGGGCTACACCTTC.

This rearrangement joins TRBV29-1 to TRBJ2-5; no reliable D call. This CDR3 is built from 12 residues. Per the germline V gene, CDR1 is SQVTM and CDR2 is ANQGSEA. Trimming shortened V by 7 bases and J by 1 base, and 10 bases separated the two germline ends. CDR3 in DNA: TGCAGCGGATACCGGGCCCAAGAGACCCAGTACTTC. Its translation: CSGYRAQETQYF.

V usage is TRBV18 and J usage is TRBJ1-5, with 12 bases lining up with TRBD1. The length of the CDR3 is 16 residues. Germline assignment: CDR1 KGHSH and CDR2 LQKENI. Trimming removed 2 bases from V and 6 bases from J; junction bases left unmatched: 5. CDR3: CASSPVPGQGAQPQHF. CDR3 nucleotides: TGTGCCAGCTCACCAGTACCGGGACAGGGGGCTCAGCCCCAGCATTTT.

This clone has just one count. V usage is TRBV7-9 and J usage is TRBJ2-1, with no clear D. With 7 bases removed from V and 2 bases from J, the gap between germline ends came to 15 bases. The CDR3 extends over 15 amino acids. The V gene's germline CDR1 is SEHNR and CDR2 FQNEAQ (reference sequence). The CDR3 here is CASTPTHPAYNEQFF. The CDR3 DNA is TGTGCCAGCACCCCGACCCACCCAGCCTACAATGAGCAGTTCTTC.

The sample holds a few counts of this clone. In DNA, the CDR3 is TGTGCCAGCAGCCACCCCCTGGGGCGGAGCCAAGAGACCCAGTACTTC. This translates into CASSHPLGRSQETQYF. The gene calls are TRBV11-3 and TRBJ2-5; D may be TRBD1 (5 bases). The CDR3 extends over 16 amino acids. Germline V gene data show CDR1 as SGHNT and CDR2 as YENEEA. V gave up 5 bases and J gave up 1 base, with 17 bases separating them.

The CDR3 is CASSFSDRGQYGYTF. The CDR3 bases are TGTGCCAGCAGTTTCTCGGACAGGGGGCAGTATGGCTACACCTTC. V is TRBV27 and J is TRBJ1-2; 11 bases match TRBD1. The CDR3 contains 15 residues. CDR1 and CDR2 (germline): MNHEY, SMNVEV (reference sequence). Trimming took 3 bases from V and 5 from J; bases not matched to a gene: 5.

V and J are TRBV10-3 and TRBJ2-7; 9 positions agree with TRBD2. Per germline, CDR1 ENHRY and CDR2 SYGVKD. The CDR3 covers 16 residues. V shed 3 bases, J shed 6 bases, and the junction held 12 bases outside the gene matches. CDR3: CAISDFLREGPGEQYF. The CDR3 DNA is TGTGCCATCAGTGATTTCTTGCGGGAGGGCCCCGGCGAGCAGTACTTC.

V is TRBV5-1 and J is TRBJ1-5; D perhaps matches TRBD1 (5 bases). CDR1 SGHRS and CDR2 YFSETQ come from the germline V gene. Trimming took 0 bases from V and 7 from J, leaving 11 bases between them. This CDR3 spans 14 amino acids. The CDR3 sequence: CASSLAGHGQPQHF. CDR3 sequence (DNA): TGCGCCAGCAGCTTGGCAGGGCATGGACAGCCCCAGCATTTT.

Only one count was recorded for this clone. The chain joins TRBV19 to TRBJ2-1, with TRBD1 matching over 7 bases. CDR1 is LNHDA and CDR2 is SQIVND in the germline V gene (reference sequence). Trimming removed 6 bases from V and 2 bases from J; junction bases left unmatched: 7. This CDR3 has 15 residues. CDR3 protein: CASSNRDSTYNEQFF. The CDR3 bases are TGTGCCAGTAGCAACCGGGACAGCACCTACAATGAGCAGTTCTTC.

The chain employs TRBV19 and TRBJ2-2, with D possibly matching TRBD1 (6 bases). Trimming took off 5 bases at V and 2 bases at J, with 18 bases between the two ends. CDR3 length: 17 amino acids. Germline CDR1 and CDR2: LNHDA and SQIVND (reference sequence). Here the CDR3 DNA reads TGTGCCAGTAGTCGCAAGTTGGGGGCCTTCAACACCGGGGAGCTGTTTTTT. It specifies CASSRKLGAFNTGELFF.

The chain has TRBV29-1 and TRBJ2-1; 15 positions agree with TRBD2. The V segment lost 4 bases and the J segment 2 bases; nucleotides outside the gene matches: 6. Germline V gives CDR1 SQVTM, CDR2 ANQGSEA. The CDR3 loop spans 17 amino acids. The CDR3 loop is CSVAGTSGRITYNEQFF. DNA for the CDR3: TGCAGCGTTGCCGGGACTAGCGGGAGGATAACCTACAATGAGCAGTTCTTC.

The V gene is TRBV28, the J gene TRBJ2-3; 7 positions match TRBD1. Germline CDR1 is MDHEN and CDR2 is SYDVKM. The CDR3 sequence is 13 residues long. J gave up 1 base and V 8 bases, and 3 bases lay outside the gene matches. The CDR3 DNA sequence: TGTGCCAGCTGGGACAGACGCACAGATACGCAGTATTTT. This translates into CASWDRRTDTQYF.

V gene TRBV5-5 combines with J gene TRBJ1-4, with 8 nucleotides matching TRBD1. V shed 4 bases, J shed 6 bases, and the junction held 5 bases outside the gene matches. Per the germline V gene, CDR1 is SGHKS and CDR2 is YYEKEE (reference sequence). This CDR3 has 14 residues. CDR3 sequence reads: CASSGQGWDEKLFF. In DNA form, the CDR3 reads TGTGCCAGCAGCGGACAGGGCTGGGATGAAAAACTGTTTTTT.

The chain uses TRBV5-4 and TRBJ2-1; 14 bases match TRBD2. J was trimmed by 6 bases and V by 0 bases; bases with no gene match: 2. CDR1 is SGHNT, CDR2 YYREEE, per germline (reference sequence). The CDR3 is 16 residues long. The CDR3 bases are TGTGCCAGCAGCTTGGCAGGGACTAGCGGGAGCAATGAGCAGTTCTTC. Translated: CASSLAGTSGSNEQFF.

This chain joins TRBV2 and TRBJ2-3; 8 bases map to TRBD2. The CDR3 totals 16 residues. V lost 4 bases, J lost 0 bases, and 6 bases stayed unmatched. The germline V gene encodes CDR1 SNHLY and CDR2 FYNNEI. CDR3 sequence: CASSVLAGRSTDTQYF. The DNA for the CDR3 is TGTGCCAGCAGTGTTTTAGCGGGAAGGAGCACAGATACGCAGTATTTT.

The gene calls are TRBV6-1 and TRBJ2-6; the D is unclear. The CDR3 extends over 14 amino acids. Looked up from germline, CDR1 is MNHNS and CDR2 is SASEGT. V was cut by 2 bases and J by 2 bases, with 4 bases left in between. This CDR3 is CASSETAGANVLTF. For the CDR3, the DNA is TGTGCCAGCAGTGAAACGGCTGGGGCCAACGTCCTGACTTTC.

The DNA for the CDR3 is TGTGCCAGCGCCTCCGGGACAGGGGTCGGAGAGACCCAGTACTTC. As protein: CASASGTGVGETQYF. The rearrangement joins TRBV7-3 to TRBJ2-5, with 10 bases that match TRBD1. CDR1 SGHTA and CDR2 FQGTGA come from the germline V gene. The CDR3 loop spans 15 amino acids. Trimming cost V 8 bases and J 4 bases; bases outside gene matches: 10. Together with reference TRBV7-3 and TRBJ2-5, the CDR3 gives the full variable domain: GAGVSQTPSNKVTEKGKYVELRCDPISGHTALYWYRQSLGQGPEFLIYFQGTGAADDSGLPNDRFFAVRPEGSVSTLKIQRTERGDSAVYLCASASGTGVGETQYFGPGTRLLVL.

This clone was seen only once. V usage is TRBV7-8 and J usage is TRBJ1-3; 7 bases agree with TRBD1. Trimming cost V 1 base and J 2 bases; bases outside gene matches: 8. The CDR3 sequence is 17 residues long. Looked up from germline, CDR1 is SGHVS and CDR2 is FQNEAQ. The CDR3 sequence is CASSLERTGPPGNTIYF. Written as DNA, the CDR3 is TGTGCCAGCAGCTTAGAGAGGACAGGACCTCCTGGAAACACCATATATTTT.

The chain has TRBV27 and TRBJ1-2; TRBD1 agrees at 8 bases. Germline V gives CDR1 MNHEY, CDR2 SMNVEV (reference sequence). The CDR3 has 12 amino acids. The junction had 5 bases not matched to a gene; V was cut back by 6 bases and J by 8 bases. In DNA form, the CDR3 reads TGTGCCAGCAGGACAGGGGCGGGGGGCTACACCTTC. Translated, it gives CASRTGAGGYTF.

This clone has a handful of counts. The chain carries TRBV9 and TRBJ1-5; D might be TRBD1 (6 bases). Trimming removed 2 bases at V and 6 bases at J, with 15 bases between. The germline V gene has CDR1 SGDLS and CDR2 YYNGEE. The CDR3 loop spans 15 amino acids. CDR3 region: CASSVSGAPSQPQHF. CDR3 DNA: TGTGCCAGCAGCGTGTCAGGGGCGCCCAGTCAGCCCCAGCATTTT.

This CDR3 reads CASSLGGRNEQFF. CDR3 bases: TGTGCCAGCAGCTTAGGCGGGAGGAATGAGCAGTTCTTC. The rearrangement links TRBV7-6 to TRBJ2-1, with 8 nucleotides matching TRBD2. Germline V gene lookup returns CDR1 SGHVS and CDR2 FNYEAQ. This CDR3 contains 13 residues. V trimming: 1 base; J trimming: 7 bases; junction bases outside the gene matches: 0.

The V and J genes are TRBV27 and TRBJ2-7; tentatively, D is TRBD1 (7 bases). Germline V gene data show CDR1 as MNHEY and CDR2 as SMNVEV (reference sequence). Trimming stripped 4 bases from V and 6 bases from J, with 19 bases between. The CDR3 consists of 15 residues. The CDR3 loop is CASSYGQGGSGEQYF. The CDR3 DNA sequence: TGTGCCAGCAGTTACGGCCAGGGGGGATCGGGCGAGCAGTACTTC.

The rearrangement links TRBV19 to TRBJ2-7, with 10 bases lining up with TRBD2. After removal of 7 bases from V and 5 bases from J, the junction contained 5 bases not matched to a gene. Germline CDR1 is LNHDA and CDR2 is SQIVND (reference sequence). CDR3 size: 13 residues. The CDR3 nucleotides are TGTGCCAGTAACCTAGCGGGAGACGACGAGCAGTACTTC. As protein: CASNLAGDDEQYF. Complete variable domain (other parts from reference TRBV19 and TRBJ2-7): DGGITQSPKYLFRKEGQNVTLSCEQNLNHDAMYWYRQDPGQGLRLIYYSQIVNDFQKGDIAEGYSVSREKKESFPLTVTSAQKNPTAFYLCASNLAGDDEQYFGPGTRLTVT.

The chain employs TRBV10-2 and TRBJ2-3; possibly TRBD1 for D (7 bases). Trimming took off 2 bases at V and 2 bases at J, with 17 bases between the two ends. Germline lookup yields CDR1 WSHSY and CDR2 SAAADI. The CDR3 covers 17 residues. CDR3 DNA: TGCGCCAGCAGTGAGCAGGGGGGAACACAGGACACAGATACGCAGTATTTT. Protein product: CASSEQGGTQDTDTQYF.

V and J are TRBV27 and TRBJ1-1; D not resolved. This CDR3 has 15 amino acids. V shed 5 bases and J shed 2 bases, with 15 bases lying between them. Per the germline V gene, CDR1 is MNHEY and CDR2 is SMNVEV (reference sequence). CDR3 in DNA: TGTGCCAGCAGTCCACGCGGGGTCGCTAACACTGAAGCTTTCTTT. Its protein is CASSPRGVANTEAFF.

This chain joins TRBV5-4 and TRBJ2-1; possible D gene TRBD2, 6 bases. The CDR3 spans 15 residues. V was shortened by 4 bases and J by 7 bases, with 18 bases between the two germline ends. Germline CDR1 reads SGHNT; CDR2 reads YYREEE (reference sequence). CDR3 coding DNA: TGTGCCAGCAGCACACAGCGGGCCCTCGGAAATGAGCAGTTCTTC. Protein product: CASSTQRALGNEQFF.

The V and J genes are TRBV27 and TRBJ2-2; D remains unclear. Germline CDR1 and CDR2: MNHEY and SMNVEV (reference sequence). This CDR3 region has 16 residues. V lost 0 bases and J 4 bases, leaving 12 bases between the germline ends. CDR3 nucleotides: TGTGCCAGCAGTTTATCGGCCAGACTGATCACCGGGGAGCTGTTTTTT. The encoded protein is CASSLSARLITGELFF.

V usage is TRBV20-1 and J usage is TRBJ2-7; D not resolved. V lost 0 bases to trimming and J lost 6 bases, with 6 bases between them. There are 11 residues in the CDR3. The germline gives CDR1 DFQATT, CDR2 SNEGSKA (reference sequence). The CDR3 nucleotides are TGCAGTGCTAGAGAAGCTCGCGAGCAGTACTTC. Protein product: CSAREAREQYF.

The rearrangement joins TRBV28 to TRBJ1-5, with a possible D match to TRBD1 (5 bases). The germline CDR1 and CDR2 sequences are MDHEN and SYDVKM. V lost 6 bases to trimming and J lost 3 bases, with 12 bases between them. CDR3 length: 14 amino acids. This CDR3 is CASSTTGFNQPQHF. The CDR3 nucleotides read TGTGCCAGCAGCACAACAGGCTTCAATCAGCCCCAGCATTTT.

The rearrangement uses TRBV27 and TRBJ2-6; D is uncertain. V was cut by 3 bases and J by 4 bases, with 10 bases left in between. CDR1 and CDR2 (germline): MNHEY, SMNVEV (reference sequence). This CDR3 comprises 15 residues. The CDR3 nucleotides read TGTGCCAGCAGTTTGGCGCCTGCGGGGGCCAACGTCCTGACTTTC. Its translation is CASSLAPAGANVLTF.